A single TCR beta chain is shown here with its context. The clone's antigen remains unknown. No base-level quality is on record; no much larger clone is a single base apart. Genomic DNA was extracted from sorted cells for sequencing of the TCRbeta CDR3 region. The immunoSEQ Assay was used to sequence the TCRbeta CDR3 regions. TCRdb carries this immuneACCESS record with in-frame sequences only. Its versions omit some clonotypes, under half of them owing to an unresolved V gene in the studies checked, with the rest unexplained. The table for this sample lists roughly 80,000 clones; 86% of them were counted only once. Jointly, the top ten make up around 0.78% of the sample. The record originates from a study of OX40 agonist ivuxolimab in advanced cancers. General notes on the study: Ivuxolimab, which targeted the costimulatory receptor OX40 (CD134), was an agonistic, fully human IgG2 monoclonal antibody. Intravenous ivuxolimab was administered to patients every 2 weeks at six dose levels: 0.01, 0.1, 0.3, 1.5, 3 and 10 mg/kg. Of the approximately 50 patients in dose escalation, about 20 had hepatocellular carcinoma, roughly 15 had melanoma, 9 had renal cell carcinoma and 9 had head and neck cancer. In the dose-escalation cohort, 70% to 85% of patients were male, and the mean age was roughly 60 years with a range of about 23 to 79. Patients were allowed to have had prior anti-PD-1, anti-PD-L1 or anti-CTLA-4 therapy, and approximately 43% of the dose-escalation patients had previously received checkpoint inhibitors. Partial responses were achieved by three dose-escalation patients, of whom one had hepatocellular carcinoma and two had cutaneous melanoma. The point of sequencing TCRbeta in the periphery was to test whether ivuxolimab changed TCR sequence diversity and drove clonal T-cell expansion. The paper describes the monotherapy dose-escalation part (N of about 50 patients) of the phase I trial of ivuxolimab. The study at large found these results: In the 0.1-3.0 mg/kg groups, partial responders had among the lowest normalized peripheral clonal expansion, particularly in CD8+ T cells. After ivuxolimab, CD8+ T cells had more expanded clones than CD4+ T cells on average. At doses from 0.1 to 3.0 mg/kg, clonal expansion was seen in both CD4+ and CD8+ blood T cells between baseline and week 6. The antigen specificity of the peripheral T cells that underwent clonal expansion was not determined. Low levels of normalized T-cell clonal expansion were also seen in some patients who did not respond.

The germline V gene gives CDR1 as SGDLS and CDR2 as YYNGEE. Here V drops 5 bases and J drops 10 bases, and the junction holds 15 bases not matched to any gene. The CDR3 holds 16 amino acids from the cysteine to the phenylalanine. Just CDR3 DNA is preserved here, 48 bases in frame from base 1. Patients with a history of autoimmune disease or receiving systemic immunosuppression were excluded from the trial. In every dose cohort, peripheral blood was drawn for TCR sequencing at baseline, cycle 4 day 1, and cycle 7 day 1. Samples came from an open-label, multicenter, first-in-human phase I dose-escalation trial of ivuxolimab. Adults with locally advanced or metastatic head and neck squamous cell, hepatocellular, melanoma or renal cell carcinoma were enrolled in the trial. Before TCR sequencing, CD4+ T cells and CD8+ T cells were sorted from peripheral blood as separate populations.

Sequencing used CD4+ or CD8+ T cells sorted from blood, obtained in a trial of the OX40 agonist ivuxolimab. Recombination connected TRBV9 to TRBJ1-6, and 7 bases in between align with TRBD1. This receptor was identified in an adult with an advanced solid tumor such as melanoma, head and neck, liver or kidney cancer. The CDR3 amino acid sequence is: CASSQRGGGEFSPLHF. The DNA reads TGTGCCAGCAGTCAGAGGGGAGGGGGCGAATTCTCACCCCTCCACTTT.